This TCR beta chain was captured in a study of regulatory T cells in long-lasting Graves disease. Time point meaning: newly diagnosed GD, antithyroid drugs for less than 3 months. TCR sequences were obtained from RNA taken from PBMCs. Arm-PCR with iRepertoire HTBI primers amplified the CDR3 regions for these TCR beta libraries. TCRdb fed the multiplex PCR reads into MiXCR, producing one record per CDR3 protein. This sample yields about 560,000 distinct CDR3 sequences, of which 15% to 20% are seen a single time; 12% belongs to the top ten. This CDR3 contains 12 residues. Germline values: CDR1 SQVTM, CDR2 ANQGSEA. Trimming removed 4 bases at V and 5 bases at J, with 11 bases between. There are many counts of this clonotype. These data were also reused for a study on T cells in Graves' hyperthyroidism and ophthalmopathy.

This sequence was found in a man aged 18 to 29 with Graves disease. V is TRBV29-1 and J is TRBJ1-1; D unclear. The source was peripheral blood mononuclear cells (PBMCs), collected at new diagnosis, from a patient treated with antithyroid drugs. CDR3 nucleotides: TGCAGCGTTGTCGAGAGTAAGACTGAAGCTTTCTTT. It yields the protein CSVVESKTEAFF.